This T cell receptor (beta chain) stems from a study of neurological immune-mediated disorders. Points from the study as a whole: Among expanded clones, no CDR3 amino acid sequences were shared across subjects, a pattern suggesting private repertoires in all groups.

In its sample, this clonotype was seen many times. As yet, its antigen is unknown. Template-switch 5'RACE cDNA synthesis added a 10-nucleotide unique molecular identifier. Over 190 million TCR-beta sequences from 15-18 subjects came out of each sequencing run. TCRdb recomputed calls from the 5' RACE reads with MiXCR, one row per CDR3 protein. The table has around 16,000 distinct CDR3 sequences, roughly 15% seen once. CDR3 length equals 14 residues. V was pared by 10 bases and J by 0 bases, with 12 bases between. The sequencing sample was made of PBMCs. The sequence came from a man in his 60s with HTLV-1-associated myelopathy (HAM/TSP). The chain has TRBV12-3 or TRBV12-4 and TRBJ1-4; D uncertain. The CDR3 bases are TGTGCCACACGTCAGGCCCCAACTAATGAAAAACTGTTTTTT. Its protein product is CATRQAPTNEKLFF.